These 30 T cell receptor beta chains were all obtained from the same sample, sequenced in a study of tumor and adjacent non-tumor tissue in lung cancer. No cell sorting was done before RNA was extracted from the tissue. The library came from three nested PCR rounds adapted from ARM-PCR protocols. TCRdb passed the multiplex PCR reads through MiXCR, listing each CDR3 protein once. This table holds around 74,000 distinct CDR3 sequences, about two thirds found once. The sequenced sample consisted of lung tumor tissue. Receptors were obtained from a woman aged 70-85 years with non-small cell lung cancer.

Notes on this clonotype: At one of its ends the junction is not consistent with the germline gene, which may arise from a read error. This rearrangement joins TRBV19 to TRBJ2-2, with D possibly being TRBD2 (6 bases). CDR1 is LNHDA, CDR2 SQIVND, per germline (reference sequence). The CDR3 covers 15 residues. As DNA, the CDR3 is TGTGCCAGTAGTATGAGAGGCGGGAACACCGGGGGGCTGTTTTTT. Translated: CASSMRGGNTGGLFF.

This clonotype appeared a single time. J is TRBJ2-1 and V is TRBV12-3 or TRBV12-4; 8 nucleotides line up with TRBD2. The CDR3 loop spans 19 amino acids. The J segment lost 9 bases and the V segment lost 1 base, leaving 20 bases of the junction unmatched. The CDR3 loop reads CASSLGSWRVAGIEGEQFF. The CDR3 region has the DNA TGTGCCAGCAGTTTAGGTTCCTGGAGGGTAGCGGGAATCGAAGGTGAGCAGTTCTTC.

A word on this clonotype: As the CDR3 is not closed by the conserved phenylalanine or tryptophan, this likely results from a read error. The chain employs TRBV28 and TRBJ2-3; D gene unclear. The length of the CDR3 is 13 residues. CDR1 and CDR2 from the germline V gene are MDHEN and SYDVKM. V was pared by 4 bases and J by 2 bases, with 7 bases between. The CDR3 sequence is CASSSCYTDTQYL. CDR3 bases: TGTGCCAGCAGTTCCTGTTACACAGATACGCAGTATCTT.

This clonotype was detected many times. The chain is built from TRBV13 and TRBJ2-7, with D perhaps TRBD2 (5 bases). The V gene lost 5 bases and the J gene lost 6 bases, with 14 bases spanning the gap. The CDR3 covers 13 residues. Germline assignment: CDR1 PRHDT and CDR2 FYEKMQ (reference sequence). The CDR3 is CASSPGKRPEQYF. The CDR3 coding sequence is TGTGCCAGCAGCCCGGGGAAAAGACCCGAGCAGTACTTC.

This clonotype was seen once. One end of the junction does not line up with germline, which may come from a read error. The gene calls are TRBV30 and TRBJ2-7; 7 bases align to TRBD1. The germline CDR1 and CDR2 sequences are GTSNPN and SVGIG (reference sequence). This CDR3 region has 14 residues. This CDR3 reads CAWSSVRGRYEQYF. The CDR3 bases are TGTGCCTGGAGTTCTGTGAGGGGGCGTTACGAGCAGTATTTC. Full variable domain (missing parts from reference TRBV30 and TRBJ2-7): SQTIHQWPATLVQPVGSPLSLECTVEGTSNPNLYWYRQAAGRGLQLLFYSVGIGQISSEVPQNLSASRPQDRQFILSSKKLLLSDSGFYLCAWSSVRGRYEQYFGPGTRLTVT.

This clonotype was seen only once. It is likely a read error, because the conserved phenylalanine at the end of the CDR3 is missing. CDR3 amino acids: CASSPGPVGEQFS. CDR3 coding DNA: TGTGCCAGTAGCCCGGGACCCGTCGGTGAGCAGTTCTCT. J is TRBJ2-1 and V is TRBV11-1; perhaps D is TRBD1 or TRBD2 (5 bases each). The CDR3 sequence is 13 residues long. The germline V gene encodes CDR1 SGHAT and CDR2 FQDESV (reference sequence). V lost 9 bases, J lost 9 bases, and 18 bases lay in between.

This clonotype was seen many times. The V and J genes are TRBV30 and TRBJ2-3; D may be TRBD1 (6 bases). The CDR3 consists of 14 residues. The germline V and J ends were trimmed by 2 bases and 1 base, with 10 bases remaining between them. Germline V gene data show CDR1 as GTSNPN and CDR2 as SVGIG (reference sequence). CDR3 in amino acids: CAWSRGHRTDTQYF. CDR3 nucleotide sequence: TGTGCCTGGAGTAGGGGACACCGCACAGATACGCAGTATTTT.

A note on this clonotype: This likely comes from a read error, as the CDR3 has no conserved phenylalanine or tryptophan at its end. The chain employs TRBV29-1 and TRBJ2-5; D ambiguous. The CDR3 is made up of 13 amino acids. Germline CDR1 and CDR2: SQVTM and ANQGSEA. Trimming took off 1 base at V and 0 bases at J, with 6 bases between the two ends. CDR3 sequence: CSVEAPYQETQYL. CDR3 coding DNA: TGCAGCGTTGAAGCTCCATACCAAGAGACCCAGTACCTC.

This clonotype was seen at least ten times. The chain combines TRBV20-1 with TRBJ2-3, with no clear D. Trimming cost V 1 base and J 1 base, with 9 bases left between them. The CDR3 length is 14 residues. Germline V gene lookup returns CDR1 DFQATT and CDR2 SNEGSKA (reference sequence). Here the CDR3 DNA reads TGCAGTGCTAGAGTGGCTGCGGGCACAGATACGCAGTATTTT. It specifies CSARVAAGTDTQYF.

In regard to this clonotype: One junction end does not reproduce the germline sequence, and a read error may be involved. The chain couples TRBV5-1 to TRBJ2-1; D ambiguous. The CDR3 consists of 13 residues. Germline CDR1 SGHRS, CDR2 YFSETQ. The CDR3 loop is CSSSLGISNEQFF. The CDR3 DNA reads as TGCTCCAGCAGCTTGGGGATTTCCAATGAGCAGTTCTTC.

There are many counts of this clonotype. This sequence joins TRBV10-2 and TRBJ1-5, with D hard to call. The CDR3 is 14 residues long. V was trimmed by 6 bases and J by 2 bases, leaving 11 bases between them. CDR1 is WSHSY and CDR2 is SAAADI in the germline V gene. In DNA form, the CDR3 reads TGCGCCAGCAGAAGTACCTCGGGCAATCAGCCCCAGCATTTT. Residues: CASRSTSGNQPQHF.

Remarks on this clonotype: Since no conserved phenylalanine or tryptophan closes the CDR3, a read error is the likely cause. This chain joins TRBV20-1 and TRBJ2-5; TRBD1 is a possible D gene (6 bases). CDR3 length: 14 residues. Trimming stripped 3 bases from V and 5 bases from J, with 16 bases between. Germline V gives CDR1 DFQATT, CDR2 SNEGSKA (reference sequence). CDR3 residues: CSARGAGRSETQYY. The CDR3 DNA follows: TGCAGTGCTAGGGGGGCCGGTCGGTCGGAGACCCAGTACTAC.

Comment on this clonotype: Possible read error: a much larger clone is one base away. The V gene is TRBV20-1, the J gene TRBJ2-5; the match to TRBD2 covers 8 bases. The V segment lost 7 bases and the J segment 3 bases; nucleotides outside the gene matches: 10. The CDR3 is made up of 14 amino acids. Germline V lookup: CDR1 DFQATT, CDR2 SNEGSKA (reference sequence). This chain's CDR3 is CSVWGLVIEETQYF. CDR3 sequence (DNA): TGCAGTGTTTGGGGACTAGTTATAGAAGAGACCCAGTACTTC.

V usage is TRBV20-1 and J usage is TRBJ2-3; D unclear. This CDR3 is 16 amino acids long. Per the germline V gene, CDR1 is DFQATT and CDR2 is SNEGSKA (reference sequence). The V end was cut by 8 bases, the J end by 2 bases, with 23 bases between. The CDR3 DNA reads TGCAGTACATCAGATCCGACGAGCCCCTTCACAGATACGCAGTATTTT. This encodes CSTSDPTSPFTDTQYF.

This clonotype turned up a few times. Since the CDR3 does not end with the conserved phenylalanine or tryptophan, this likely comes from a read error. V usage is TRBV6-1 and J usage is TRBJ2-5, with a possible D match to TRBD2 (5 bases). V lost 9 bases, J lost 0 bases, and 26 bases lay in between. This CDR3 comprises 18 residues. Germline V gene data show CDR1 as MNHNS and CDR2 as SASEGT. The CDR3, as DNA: TGTGCCAGTAGAGGTTCAAAGAGTCTAGCCCGTTACCAAGAGACCCAGTACTTA. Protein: CASRGSKSLARYQETQYL.

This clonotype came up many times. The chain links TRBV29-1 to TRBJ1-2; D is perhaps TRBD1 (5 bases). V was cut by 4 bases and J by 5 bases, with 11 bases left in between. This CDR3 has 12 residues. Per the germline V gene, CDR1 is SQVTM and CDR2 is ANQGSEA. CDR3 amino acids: CSVGGGSYGYTF. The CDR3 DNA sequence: TGCAGCGTTGGGGGGGGATCTTATGGCTACACCTTC.

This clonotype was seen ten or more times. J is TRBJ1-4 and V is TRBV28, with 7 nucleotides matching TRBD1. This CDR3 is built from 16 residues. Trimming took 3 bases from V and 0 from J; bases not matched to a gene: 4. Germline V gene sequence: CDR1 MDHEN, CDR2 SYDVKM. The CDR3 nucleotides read TGTGCCAGCAGTTTTAGGCAGGGGGCAACTAATGAAAAACTGTTTTTT. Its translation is CASSFRQGATNEKLFF.

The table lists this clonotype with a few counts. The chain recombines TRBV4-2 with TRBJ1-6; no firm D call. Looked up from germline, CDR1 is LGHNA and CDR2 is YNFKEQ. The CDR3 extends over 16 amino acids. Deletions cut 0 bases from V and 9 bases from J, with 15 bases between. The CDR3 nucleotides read TGTGCCAGCAGCCAAGATCTAACACAAAGAAGTTCACCCCTCCACTTT. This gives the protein CASSQDLTQRSSPLHF.

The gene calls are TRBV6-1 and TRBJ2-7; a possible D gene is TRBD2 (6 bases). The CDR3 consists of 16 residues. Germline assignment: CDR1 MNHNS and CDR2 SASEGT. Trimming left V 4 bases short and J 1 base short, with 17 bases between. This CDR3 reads CASSGGSSDSSYEQYF. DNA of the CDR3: TGTGCCAGCAGTGGGGGTTCTAGCGACAGTTCCTACGAGCAGTACTTC.

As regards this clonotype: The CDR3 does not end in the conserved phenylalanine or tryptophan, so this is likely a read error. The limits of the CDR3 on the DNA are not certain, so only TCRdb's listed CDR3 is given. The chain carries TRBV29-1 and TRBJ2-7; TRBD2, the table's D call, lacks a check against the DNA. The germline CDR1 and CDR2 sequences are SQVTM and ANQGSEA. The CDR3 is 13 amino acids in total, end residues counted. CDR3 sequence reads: CSVRASASYERYS.

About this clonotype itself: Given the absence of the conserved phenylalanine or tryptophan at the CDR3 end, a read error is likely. DNA for the CDR3: TGTGCAAGCAGCGGAGACAGGGGGCCTTATGAGCAGTTCTCC. This encodes CASSGDRGPYEQFS. The V and J genes are TRBV11-1 and TRBJ2-1, with TRBD1 identical over 10 bases. Germline V gene data show CDR1 as SGHAT and CDR2 as FQDESV (reference sequence). This CDR3 region has 14 residues.

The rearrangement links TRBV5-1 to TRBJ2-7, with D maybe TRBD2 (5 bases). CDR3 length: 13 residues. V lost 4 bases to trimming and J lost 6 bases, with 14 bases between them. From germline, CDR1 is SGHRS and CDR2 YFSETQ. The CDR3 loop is CASSPLAEGEQYF. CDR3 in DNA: TGCGCCAGCAGCCCTCTGGCTGAGGGCGAGCAGTACTTC.

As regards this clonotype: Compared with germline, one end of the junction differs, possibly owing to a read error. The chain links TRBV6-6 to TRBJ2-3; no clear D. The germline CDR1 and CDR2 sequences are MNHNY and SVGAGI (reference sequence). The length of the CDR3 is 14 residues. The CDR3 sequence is CASCSQMSTDTQYF. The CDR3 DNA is TGTGCCAGCTGTTCCCAGATGAGCACTGATACGCAGTATTTT.

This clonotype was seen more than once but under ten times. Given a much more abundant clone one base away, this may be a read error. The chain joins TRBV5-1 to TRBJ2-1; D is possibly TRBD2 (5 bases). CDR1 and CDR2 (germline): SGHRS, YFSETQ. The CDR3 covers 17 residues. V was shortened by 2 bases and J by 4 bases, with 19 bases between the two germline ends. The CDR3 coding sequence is TGCGCCAGCAGCTTAAGGACTCGCGGAGAACTTTACAATGAGCAGTTCTTC. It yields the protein CASSLRTRGELYNEQFF. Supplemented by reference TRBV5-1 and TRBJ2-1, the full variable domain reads KAGVTQTPRYLIKTRGQQVTLSCSPISGHRSVSWYQQTPGQGLQFLFEYFSETQRNKGNFPGRFSGRQFSNSRSEMNVSTLELGDSALYLCASSLRTRGELYNEQFFGPGTRLTVL.

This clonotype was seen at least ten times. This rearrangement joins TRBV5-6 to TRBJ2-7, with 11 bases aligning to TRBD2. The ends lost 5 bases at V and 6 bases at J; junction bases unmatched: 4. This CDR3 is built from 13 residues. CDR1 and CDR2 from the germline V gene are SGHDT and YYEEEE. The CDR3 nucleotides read TGTGCCAGCAGAAGACTAGCGGGAAGCGAGCAGTACTTC. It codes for CASRRLAGSEQYF.

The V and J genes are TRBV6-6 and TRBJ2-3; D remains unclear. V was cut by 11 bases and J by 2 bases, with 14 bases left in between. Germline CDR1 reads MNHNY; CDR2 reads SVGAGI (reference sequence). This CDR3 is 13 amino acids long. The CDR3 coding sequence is TGTGCCGGCGTTACTTGGGACACAGATACGCAGTATTTT. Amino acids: CAGVTWDTDTQYF.

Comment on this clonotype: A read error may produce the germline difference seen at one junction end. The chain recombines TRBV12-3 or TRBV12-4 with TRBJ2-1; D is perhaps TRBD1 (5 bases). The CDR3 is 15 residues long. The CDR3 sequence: CASSSETEEIGEQFF. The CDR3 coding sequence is TGTGCCAGTAGTTCCGAGACAGAGGAGATAGGTGAGCAGTTCTTC.

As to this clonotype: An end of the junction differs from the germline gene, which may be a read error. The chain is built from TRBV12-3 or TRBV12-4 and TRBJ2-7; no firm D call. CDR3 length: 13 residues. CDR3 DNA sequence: TGTGCCAACAGTCCGGGCCCCGCTAACGAGCAGTACTTC. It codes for CANSPGPANEQYF.

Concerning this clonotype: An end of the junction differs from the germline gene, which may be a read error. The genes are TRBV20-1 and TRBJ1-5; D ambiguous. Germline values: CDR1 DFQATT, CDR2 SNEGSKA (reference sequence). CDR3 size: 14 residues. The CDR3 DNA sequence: TGCAGTGCTGTGGAAGGAAGGGTCGATCAGTCCCAGCATTTT. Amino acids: CSAVEGRVDQSQHF.

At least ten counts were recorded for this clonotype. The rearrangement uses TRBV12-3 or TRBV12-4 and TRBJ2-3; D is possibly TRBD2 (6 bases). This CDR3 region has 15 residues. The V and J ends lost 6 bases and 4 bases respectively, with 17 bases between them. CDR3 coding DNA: TGTGCCAGCAGCGGAGGGCCCTTGATCGCAGATACGCAGTATTTT. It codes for CASSGGPLIADTQYF.